This is a list of T cell receptor beta chains from one sample in a study of CD8 T cells in ankylosing spondylitis. Using its own MiXCR run on the 5' RACE reads, TCRdb lists one record per CDR3 protein. The sample comprises over 130,000 distinct CDR3 sequences, 40% to 50% of which are singletons, and around 15% rests with the top ten. The specimen sequenced was synovial fluid, either unsorted or a sorted T cell fraction (not recorded which). These receptors originate from a male donor with ankylosing spondylitis. The CDR3 runs from the conserved cysteine through the conserved F or W. A D gene is named only where the DNA matches it firmly. Where a row states a size, it is once, few, many or the class of an expanded clone; other rows omit it.

J gene: TRBJ1-1
D gene: -
V gene: TRBV12-3/TRBV12-4
clone size: -
CDR3 DNA: TGTGCCAGCAGCGACAGTTTTGAAGCTTTCTTT
CDR3 protein: CASSDSFEAFF

J gene: TRBJ2-2
D gene: -
V gene: TRBV12-3/TRBV12-4
clone size: many
CDR3 DNA: TGTGCCAGCAGTCCCTTGGGGGAGCTGTTTTTT
CDR3 protein: CASSPLGELFF

J gene: TRBJ2-3
D gene: TRBD1
V gene: TRBV6-5
clone size: -
CDR3 DNA: TGTGCCAGCAGTCACGGCCACCCGGGACAGGGAACAGATACGCAGTATTTT
CDR3 protein: CASSHGHPGQGTDTQYF

J gene: TRBJ1-6
D gene: -
V gene: TRBV5-1
clone size: -
CDR3 DNA: TGCGCCAGCAGCTTCAAGTATGGATTCTCCTATAATTCACCCCTCCACTTT
CDR3 protein: CASSFKYGFSYNSPLHF

J gene: TRBJ2-7
D gene: -
V gene: TRBV12-3/TRBV12-4
clone size: -
CDR3 DNA: TGTGCCAGCAGTTTAAAGGTCGGGCGGTACGGGTACGAGCAGTACTTC
CDR3 protein: CASSLKVGRYGYEQYF

J gene: TRBJ1-4
D gene: -
V gene: TRBV7-9
clone size: few
CDR3 DNA: TGTGCCAGCAGCTTAGTGGCGCCGCAAGAAAAACTGTTTTTT
CDR3 protein: CASSLVAPQEKLFF

J gene: TRBJ1-2
D gene: -
V gene: TRBV18
clone size: -
CDR3 DNA: TGTGCCAGCTCACTTGGACCTTCGCCTGGCTACACCTTC
CDR3 protein: CASSLGPSPGYTF

J gene: TRBJ2-1
D gene: TRBD2
V gene: TRBV4-1
clone size: -
CDR3 DNA: TGCGCCAGCAGCCAAGATTGGAGTAGCGGGAGCAGGTACAATGAGCAGTTCTTC
CDR3 protein: CASSQDWSSGSRYNEQFF

J gene: TRBJ1-2
D gene: TRBD1
V gene: TRBV12-3/TRBV12-4
clone size: -
CDR3 DNA: TGTGCCAGCAGTTCCCGGACAGGGTACTATGGCTACACCTTC
CDR3 protein: CASSSRTGYYGYTF

J gene: TRBJ2-7
D gene: TRBD2
V gene: TRBV27
clone size: few
CDR3 DNA: TGTGCCAGCAGTTGGGGGAGGGTGGGCGAGCAGTACTTC
CDR3 protein: CASSWGRVGEQYF

J gene: TRBJ2-1
D gene: -
V gene: TRBV2
clone size: -
CDR3 DNA: TGTGCCAGCAGTGAAGCGGCAGGGAAGGATGAGCAGTTCTTC
CDR3 protein: CASSEAAGKDEQFF

J gene: TRBJ2-1
D gene: -
V gene: TRBV4-1
clone size: few
CDR3 DNA: TGCGCCAGCAGCCAAGTTGGCGGGGGCGCTGAGCAGTTCTTC
CDR3 protein: CASSQVGGGAEQFF

J gene: TRBJ2-1
D gene: -
V gene: TRBV4-1
clone size: -
CDR3 DNA: TGCGCCAGCAGCCAAGTCTTGGGGGCTTGGGGCAATGAGCAGTTCTTC
CDR3 protein: CASSQVLGAWGNEQFF